This TCR beta chain was profiled in a study of a mutant IDH1 vaccine in newly diagnosed glioma (dated by TCRdb to about 2021). About the investigation overall: Across visits V03 through V10, patients got a total of eight vaccinations, given in weeks 1, 3, 5, 7, 11, 15, 19 and 23. Vaccination began 4-6 weeks after radiotherapy alone, or alongside temozolomide cycles in the chemotherapy-containing groups. Of the 25 to 35 treated patients, approximately 62% were male and roughly 40% were female, and a mean age of 40.4 years was recorded. Before enrollment, patients had received standard therapy of radiotherapy alone, temozolomide alone, or radiochemotherapy with temozolomide; most received the combination. Six visits were used for peripheral blood collection: V03 (baseline), V05, V07, V10, V12 and V13. For exploratory analyses, longitudinal TCRB deep sequencing was carried out in about two dozen treated patients wherever samples were available. General study outcomes and caveats: Changes in the top peripheral T cell clonotypes picked up by TCRB sequencing did not appear to be linked to pseudoprogression. Across multiple MHC alleles, vaccine-induced immune responses were seen in approximately 93% of patients. PBMC samples for TCRB deep sequencing were selected based on availability. According to the authors, sample limitations meant that analyses of patient blood samples could not be reproduced.

Library prep was done by the immunoSEQ multiplex PCR assay. Rearranged TCR beta chain sequences were amplified using the hsTCRB Kit according to the manufacturer's protocol. TCRB libraries were sequenced on an Illumina MiSeq. The paper's processing steps were these. Demultiplexing, trimming and gene mapping were performed with the kit vendor's proprietary platform. This immuneACCESS table, as held by TCRdb, lists in-frame sequences with V and J called but not all clones. Of the missing ones, under half trace to an unresolved V gene in checked studies; the others have no known cause. Clone size and the V and J calls come from that table; the DNA yielded D and trimming. This sample gives about 31,000 clones in total; approximately 78% of them show up just once. More than 20% of the sample is held by the ten biggest clonotypes. Points on this clone: This clone's antigen is unknown. Base qualities are not at hand, and no much larger clone is one base apart.

The sample's time point, from its label and the paper: week 11, during vaccination. Each vaccine dose, consisting of 300 ug of a 20-mer mutant IDH1 peptide in Montanide, was administered subcutaneously with topical imiquimod. Newly diagnosed WHO grade 3 or 4 IDH1-mutant astrocytomas showing loss of nuclear ATRX were present in the donors. The samples were drawn from NOA16, a multicentre, single-arm, open-label phase I trial in Germany that tested a mutant IDH1 peptide vaccine in humans for the first time. Genomic DNA for TCRB sequencing was extracted from EDTA blood using the DNeasy Blood and Tissue Kit. The germline V gene (reference sequence) supplies CDR1 MNHNY and CDR2 SVGAGI. The cysteine opens and the phenylalanine closes a CDR3 of 15 amino acids. Left in the record is the CDR3 DNA by itself, 45 bases read in frame from the first base. V lost 5 bases and J lost 0 bases; the stretch between them is 14 bases long.

The chain was built from TRBV6-6 and TRBJ2-7; the D segment might be TRBD1 or TRBD2, since each matches 5 bases. This specimen was PBMCs, taken from a glioma patient whose treatment included an IDH1 peptide vaccine. This clonotype originated in a man between 25 and 39 years old with glioma. The DNA is as follows: TGTGCCAGCAGTGGACTTTGGGACGTCTCCTACGAGCAGTACTTC. It translates to CASSGLWDVSYEQYF.